The 10 T cell receptor beta chains below were found in one sample sequenced in a study of blood T cell repertoires in COVID-19. Assay: immunoSEQ multiplex PCR; the TCRdb copy retains only in-frame clones and omits some. In the table there are a few hundred thousand clones, approximately 87% of which are singletons. The sample taken for sequencing was peripheral blood. These receptor sequences come from a man aged 60-69 years who had recovered from COVID-19.

This clone was seen more than once but under ten times. CDR3 coding DNA: TGTGCCAGCAGAGACGGGGGGACATACAATGAGCAGTTCTTC. It codes for CASRDGGTYNEQFF. This chain links TRBV7-9 with TRBJ2-1; D possibly corresponds to TRBD2 (7 bases). CDR3 length: 14 residues. Per germline, CDR1 SEHNR and CDR2 FQNEAQ (reference sequence). V was trimmed by 6 bases and J by 4 bases, leaving 13 bases between them.

The chain combines TRBV27 with TRBJ2-1; 8 bases line up with TRBD1. V dropped 6 bases and J dropped 15; count of bases not matched to a gene: 7. The V gene's germline CDR1 is MNHEY and CDR2 SMNVEV (reference sequence). The CDR3 is 11 amino acids. This chain's CDR3 is CASRADRVWFF. CDR3 coding DNA: TGTGCCAGCAGGGCGGACAGGGTATGGTTCTTC.

The chain links TRBV15 to TRBJ2-7; 7 nucleotides line up with TRBD1. J gave up 3 bases and V 0 bases, and 8 bases lay outside the gene matches. This CDR3 contains 16 residues. The germline gives CDR1 LNHNV, CDR2 YYDKDF (reference sequence). The CDR3 protein is CATSREIPGQSYEQYF. In nucleotides, the CDR3 is TGTGCCACCAGCAGAGAGATCCCGGGACAGAGCTACGAGCAGTACTTC.

The chain carries TRBV18 and TRBJ1-1; TRBD1 matches at 11 bases. The CDR3 consists of 14 residues. Germline CDR1 and CDR2: KGHSH and LQKENI. Trimming took 4 bases from V and 8 from J; bases not matched to a gene: 6. CDR3 sequence reads: CASSRLDRGREAFF. The CDR3 coding sequence is TGTGCCAGCTCACGACTGGACAGGGGGCGCGAAGCTTTCTTT.

Remarks on this clone: Mismatch with germline at one junction end may stem from a read error. The rearrangement joins TRBV5-6 to TRBJ2-3; TRBD2 matches at 8 bases. CDR3 size: 18 residues. Germline V lookup: CDR1 SGHDT, CDR2 YYEEEE. CDR3 nucleotides: TGCGCCAGCAGGATTAGCCGGGGGGGGCTAATATTTACAGATACGCAGTATTTT. It encodes CASRISRGGLIFTDTQYF.

The CDR3 loop reads CASMEGGWGLNTEAFF. In DNA, the CDR3 is TGTGCCAGCATGGAAGGGGGCTGGGGACTGAACACTGAAGCTTTCTTT. The gene calls are TRBV7-9 and TRBJ1-1; 7 bases line up with TRBD1. Looked up from germline, CDR1 is SEHNR and CDR2 is FQNEAQ (reference sequence). The CDR3 loop spans 16 amino acids. After removal of 7 bases from V and 0 bases from J, the junction contained 11 bases not matched to a gene.

This chain uses TRBV5-1 with TRBJ2-2, with D unresolved. Germline-derived CDR1 and CDR2 are SGHRS and YFSETQ. Trimming cost V 0 bases and J 5 bases, with 5 bases left between them. The CDR3 totals 13 residues. The CDR3 region is CASSLAITGELFF. The CDR3 DNA sequence: TGCGCCAGCAGCTTGGCCATTACCGGGGAGCTGTTTTTT.

V gene TRBV5-1 combines with J gene TRBJ2-3; D gene ambiguous. With 4 bases removed from V and 4 bases from J, the gap between germline ends came to 16 bases. There are 15 residues in the CDR3. CDR1 is SGHRS, CDR2 YFSETQ, per germline. CDR3 DNA: TGCGCCAGCAGCCGACGACTCTCCAACGCAGATACGCAGTATTTT. Translated, it gives CASSRRLSNADTQYF.

The CDR3 loop is CASSEVATGHLHF. For the CDR3, the DNA is TGTGCCAGCAGTGAGGTAGCGACGGGTCACCTCCACTTT. This chain connects TRBV6-1 to TRBJ1-6; D remains unclear. Per germline, CDR1 MNHNS and CDR2 SASEGT. This CDR3 spans 13 amino acids. Deletions cut 3 bases from V and 15 bases from J, with 15 bases between.

The chain has TRBV11-2 and TRBJ2-7; D might be TRBD1 (5 bases). Trimming cost V 4 bases and J 4 bases, with 17 bases left between them. The CDR3 has 15 residues. The germline gives CDR1 SGHAT, CDR2 FQNNGV. The CDR3 bases are TGTGCCAGCAGCTCAACGTTCGGCAGGGCATACGAGCAGTACTTC. As protein: CASSSTFGRAYEQYF.